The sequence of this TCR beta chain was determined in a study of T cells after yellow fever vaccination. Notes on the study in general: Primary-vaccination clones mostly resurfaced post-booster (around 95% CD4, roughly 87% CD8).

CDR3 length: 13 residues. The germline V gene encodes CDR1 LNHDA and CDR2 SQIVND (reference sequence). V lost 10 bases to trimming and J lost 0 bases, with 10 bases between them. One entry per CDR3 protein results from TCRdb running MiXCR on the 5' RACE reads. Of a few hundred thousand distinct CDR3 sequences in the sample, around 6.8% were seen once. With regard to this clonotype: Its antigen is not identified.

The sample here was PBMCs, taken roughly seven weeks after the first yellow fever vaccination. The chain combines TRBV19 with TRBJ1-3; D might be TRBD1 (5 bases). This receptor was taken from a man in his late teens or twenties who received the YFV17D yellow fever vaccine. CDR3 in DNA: TGTGCCACGGGACCTCGCTCTGGAAACACCATATATTTT. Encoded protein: CATGPRSGNTIYF.